This entry concerns a single T cell receptor (beta chain). Its binding antigen is unknown. No much larger clone exists at a distance of one base, and base qualities are not known. This sample was included in a study of neoadjuvant anti-PD-1 for oral cavity cancer (dated by TCRdb to the early 2020s). About the investigation overall: Before curative-intent surgical resection, most patients were given three to four biweekly doses of nivolumab at 3 mg/kg. For patients who did not progress, a fourth nivolumab dose was given around day 43, followed by definitive surgical resection on days 50-56. Patients with complete response, partial response or stable disease by RECIST 1.1 were defined as responders, whereas patients with progression were defined as non-responders. The parent correlative cohort included under 15 patients, with a 33% response rate.

The investigation overall reported the following: Greater tumor shrinkage correlated with larger post-treatment sizes of preexisting intratumoral clones, which suggests that expansion of preexisting clones contributed to response. A higher pretreatment blood Treg/Th17 ratio correlated with both higher pretreatment blood TCRbeta clonality and lower post-treatment tumor TCRbeta clonality. Only a few patients per response group were included in the TCR analyses, and the authors called for validation in larger cohorts.

Survey sequencing of tumors used two replicates per sample, and the tumor libraries mostly started from roughly 5 ug of input genomic DNA. The immunoSEQ hsTCRbeta kit was used to prepare TCRbeta libraries, following the manufacturer's instructions. An Illumina NovaSeq 6000 S4 flow cell was used to sequence the final libraries, which had first been combined to 3 nM. On the authors' methods: The immunoSEQ Analyzer handled quality control and preprocessing of the raw data. The analysis was limited to productive rearrangements, and each clonotype was defined by a unique CDR3 amino acid sequence. Repertoire clonality was estimated as the Gini-Simpson index, which was computed with the R package tcR. Student's t test was used to compare Gini indices, while Pearson correlation assessed associations with tumor size change. TCRdb limited this immuneACCESS table to in-frame rearrangements with V and J called. A share of clones is missing; checked studies link under half to unresolved V genes, and the rest is unexplained. The DNA was the basis for D and trimming; V, J and clone size are from that table. This sample lists about 7,000 clones; around 48% were detected once. The ten largest make up 11% of the sample.

This specimen's time point label, per the study, means: before neoadjuvant nivolumab. Patients had been newly diagnosed with stage II-IVA oral cavity squamous cell carcinoma, and no prior systemic or radiation treatment had been given to the patients. Everyone in the cohort had locally advanced, HPV-negative oral cavity squamous cell carcinoma. The samples were drawn from a longitudinal correlative study tied to a single-arm phase II trial testing neoadjuvant nivolumab in oral cavity squamous cell carcinoma. Subject-matched pre- and post-treatment PBMCs and tumors from three responders and three non-responders underwent genomic DNA-based TCRbeta sequencing. For tumor tissue, genomic DNA extraction relied on the Maxwell RSC DNA from Tissue kit. The sequence came from a person aged 40 to 85 with oral cavity squamous cell carcinoma. The starting material was tumor tissue, obtained before nivolumab (anti-PD-1) treatment.

The CDR3 corresponds to CASSLSGRVYEQYF. In nucleotides, the sequence is TGTGCCAGCAGCTTAAGCGGGAGGGTCTACGAGCAGTACTTC. The rearrangement joined TRBV7-9 to TRBJ2-7; 10 middle bases align to TRBD2. Counted from cysteine to phenylalanine, this CDR3 has 14 amino acids. Just the 42-base CDR3 DNA is kept, in frame starting at base 1. Trimming accounts for 2 bases at V and 3 bases at J, while the number of junction bases matched to no gene is 1. The germline V gene (reference sequence) supplies CDR1 SEHNR and CDR2 FQNEAQ.